This T cell receptor beta chain is drawn from a study of blood T cell repertoires in COVID-19. The CDR3 totals 16 residues. Germline CDR1 MGHRA, CDR2 YSYEKL. Deletions cut 0 bases from V and 2 bases from J, with 13 bases between. Here immunoSEQ multiplex PCR was the method, and the copy in TCRdb shows in-frame clones only, minus some. The table lists about 81,000 clones, 70% to 90% of them singletons. Only one count was recorded for this clone. The gene calls are TRBV4-1 and TRBJ2-5; TRBD1 might be the D (6 bases). This TCR came from a woman aged 70 to 79 with acute or convalescent COVID-19. The specimen was peripheral blood. The CDR3 bases are TGCGCCAGCAGCCAAGATCTAGGCACAGGGCAAGAGACCCAGTACTTC. Its protein is CASSQDLGTGQETQYF.